The T cell receptor beta chain described here comes from a study of blood T cell repertoires in COVID-19. At the level of the study: COVID-19 samples collected from the United States, Italy and Spain covered acute and convalescent phases. PBMCs, B-cell-depleted T cells, or T cells provided the cDNA or gDNA that made up the material.

Trimming pared 0 bases from V and 3 bases from J, leaving 13 bases between. Germline CDR1 SGHRS, CDR2 YFSETQ. This CDR3 comprises 15 residues. In the authors' workflow: Scientists estimated how many nucleated cells there were by amplifying reference gene primers. TCRdb keeps only in-frame clones here, not all; method: immunoSEQ multiplex PCR. V, J and clone size reflect that table, while D and trimming were determined from the DNA. This table has around 250,000 clones, 80% to 90% appearing once. The source material was peripheral blood. The genes are TRBV5-1 and TRBJ2-7, with a possible D match to TRBD2 (7 bases). The clonotype was recovered from a man aged 35 to 55 with active or convalescent COVID-19. CDR3 loop: CASSLGVGGLYEQYF. DNA for the CDR3: TGCGCCAGCAGCTTGGGCGTCGGGGGGCTCTACGAGCAGTACTTC.